This T cell receptor (beta chain) was identified in a study of cytomegalovirus exposure and HLA in healthy donors (dated by TCRdb to about 2017). Regarding the study in general: According to a later analysis, the roughly 120 validation repertoires were produced on the same platform as the roughly 600 repertoires of the first cohort. The aim of the study was to test whether cataloging public T cell receptors could identify signatures of past pathogen exposure. Along with the roughly 670-subject first cohort, a separate validation cohort of over a hundred different subjects was used. To predict cytomegalovirus infection status, the study brought together high-throughput TCR immunosequencing, statistical association of individual TCRs with disease status, and machine learning.

Receptors were amplified or captured by the immunoSEQ multiplex PCR assay. Concerning the study's data processing: A statistical classification framework was built to diagnose cytomegalovirus status from the catalog of TCR beta chain sequences. Drawn from immuneACCESS, this table holds only the in-frame rearrangements with V and J called that TCRdb kept. Clones are partly lost; checked studies trace under half to an unresolved V gene and leave the rest unexplained. The V and J calls and clone size come from that table; D and trimming were worked out from the DNA. The sample table lists fewer than 250,000 clones, about 84% of them with a count of one. Jointly, the top ten make up more than 1.4% of the sample. Trimming at the junction amounts to 3 bases on V and 13 bases on J, and the germline ends lie 10 bases apart. Its CDR3 holds 11 amino acids, cysteine through phenylalanine. CDR3 DNA is the only sequence kept; it has 33 bases, read in frame from the first base. The germline V gene gives CDR1 as SGHAT and CDR2 as FQNNGV.

Separate from the roughly 650-subject first cohort, the validation cohort of around 130 subjects was the group to which the donors belonged. Findings and caveats that apply to the study as a whole: It was suggested by the authors that the approach could potentially be generalized to other disease states and immunological phenotypes. In both the original and validation cohorts, the classifier was reported to diagnose cytomegalovirus status with high specificity and sensitivity. In a later analysis, TCRs clustered in the first cohort were found to also tend to co-occur in the 120 validation repertoires, with over 90% of cluster scores above 0. All 120 or so repertoires were used to score co-occurrence in the validation cohort in a later analysis, because that analysis had no HLA typing for the cohort. While some public TCRs were present in many individuals, most TCR sequences turned up only very rarely across donors. In vitro tests confirmed that a few of the cytomegalovirus-associated TCR beta chains recognize cytomegalovirus antigens. In the study, about 150 TCR beta chains were listed as associated with cytomegalovirus.

A remark on this clone: Its antigen has not been determined. Base-call qualities are not available, and no considerably larger clone is one nucleotide away.

Sequencing was performed on PBMCs. This TCR derives from a woman under 30 in good health and CMV-seronegative. The chain was built from TRBV11-2 and TRBJ2-1; the D gene cannot be named for sure. The CDR3 loop reads CASSLVGVQFF. Read as DNA, the sequence is TGTGCCAGCAGCTTGGTAGGAGTACAGTTCTTC.